The clone carrying this T cell receptor (beta chain) has only a few counts. The antigen remains unidentified. The data derive from a study of early T cells in non-severe SARS-CoV-2 infection. General study findings and limits: VDJdb matching, biased toward anti-spike CD8 responses, missed private and CD4 specificities.

This CDR3 has 12 amino acids. The V and J ends lost 8 bases and 9 bases respectively, with 17 bases between them. Per germline, CDR1 SQVTM and CDR2 ANQGSEA. Unique molecular identifier tags were affixed to discrete cDNA molecules. MiXCR, run by TCRdb on the 5' RACE reads, gives a single entry per CDR3 protein. There are some 76,000 distinct CDR3 sequences in the sample; about 14% occur only once, and roughly 12% lies in the top ten. The specimen sequenced was whole blood. The chain uses TRBV29-1 and TRBJ2-1, with D maybe TRBD2 (5 bases). This TCR came from an adult who was a healthcare worker with PCR-confirmed SARS-CoV-2 infection or an uninfected control (not recorded which). The CDR3 sequence is CSTAEGAFEQFF. CDR3 nucleotide sequence: TGCAGCACTGCAGAGGGAGCGTTTGAGCAGTTCTTC.